A selection of T cell receptor beta chains follows, all from one sample in a study of T cells expressing NK-cell markers. TCRdb re-called the 5' RACE reads and catalogs CDR3 proteins one per entry, DNA excluded. This specimen shows about 180,000 distinct CDR3 sequences; the ten leading clones hold just over 20%. The specimen sequenced was blood T cells: a sorted CD56 or NKG2C T cell subset, CD4+ or CD8+ T cells, or bulk PBMC T cells (not recorded which). Every receptor here comes from a man aged 18-70 years in good health. Both conserved end residues are part of each CDR3. Clone size, where shown, is once, few, many, or a class for clones that have expanded.

clone_size: NA; j_call: TRBJ2-3; cdr3_length: 17; v_call: TRBV7-8; cdr3_aa: CASSLIGGTPSGDTQYF
clone_size: NA; j_call: TRBJ2-7; cdr3_length: 16; v_call: TRBV27; cdr3_aa: CASSPIDRVLRDEQYF
clone_size: NA; j_call: TRBJ2-5; cdr3_length: 11; v_call: TRBV6-1; cdr3_aa: CASSDDETQYF
clone_size: NA; j_call: TRBJ2-5; cdr3_length: 16; v_call: TRBV7-9; cdr3_aa: CASSFLDPPEQETQYF
clone_size: NA; j_call: TRBJ1-3; cdr3_length: 15; v_call: TRBV9; cdr3_aa: CASSEQGATGNTIYF
clone_size: NA; j_call: TRBJ2-1; cdr3_length: 15; v_call: TRBV9; cdr3_aa: CASRNKVNRDHEQFF
clone_size: NA; j_call: TRBJ2-7; cdr3_length: 13; v_call: TRBV13; cdr3_aa: CASSHGTGAEQYF
clone_size: NA; j_call: TRBJ2-3; cdr3_length: 19; v_call: TRBV2; cdr3_aa: CASSEAPAGALASTDTQYF
clone_size: NA; j_call: TRBJ2-7; cdr3_length: 16; v_call: TRBV7-9; cdr3_aa: CASSSSPGQGAGEQYF
clone_size: NA; j_call: TRBJ2-7; cdr3_length: 16; v_call: TRBV3-1; cdr3_aa: CASSQDPGRISYEQYF
clone_size: NA; j_call: TRBJ2-2; cdr3_length: 13; v_call: TRBV5-1; cdr3_aa: CASTVPNTGELFF
clone_size: NA; j_call: TRBJ2-4; cdr3_length: 17; v_call: TRBV4-1; cdr3_aa: CASSQVLAGVAKNIQYF
clone_size: NA; j_call: TRBJ2-3; cdr3_length: 18; v_call: TRBV5-1; cdr3_aa: CASSQPIFARVATDTQYF
clone_size: NA; j_call: TRBJ2-3; cdr3_length: 15; v_call: TRBV4-2; cdr3_aa: CASSQGGGGADTQYF
clone_size: NA; j_call: TRBJ2-7; cdr3_length: 15; v_call: TRBV2; cdr3_aa: CASRGLAGSSYEQYF
clone_size: NA; j_call: TRBJ2-7; cdr3_length: 16; v_call: TRBV27; cdr3_aa: CASSLSWDRGLYEQYF
clone_size: NA; j_call: TRBJ2-2; cdr3_length: 14; v_call: TRBV7-9; cdr3_aa: CASSIEGLTGELFF
clone_size: NA; j_call: TRBJ2-1; cdr3_length: 14; v_call: TRBV7-8; cdr3_aa: CASSSEVSVYEQFF
clone_size: NA; j_call: TRBJ2-7; cdr3_length: 15; v_call: TRBV9; cdr3_aa: CASSVVPTGKDEQYF
clone_size: NA; j_call: TRBJ2-5; cdr3_length: 17; v_call: TRBV20-1; cdr3_aa: CSARAPLPGGMGETQYF
clone_size: NA; j_call: TRBJ1-1; cdr3_length: 14; v_call: TRBV25-1; cdr3_aa: CASSEIDGNTEAFF
clone_size: NA; j_call: TRBJ2-5; cdr3_length: 14; v_call: TRBV11-2; cdr3_aa: CASSVTSGEFPQYF
clone_size: NA; j_call: TRBJ2-5; cdr3_length: 14; v_call: TRBV7-9; cdr3_aa: CASSLGQGSRTQYF
clone_size: NA; j_call: TRBJ2-1; cdr3_length: 11; v_call: TRBV7-6; cdr3_aa: CASSRGLVTFF
clone_size: NA; j_call: TRBJ2-6; cdr3_length: 17; v_call: TRBV19; cdr3_aa: CASSLTGFLSGANVLTF
clone_size: NA; j_call: TRBJ1-6; cdr3_length: 16; v_call: TRBV7-9; cdr3_aa: CASSFGQELYNSPLHF
clone_size: NA; j_call: TRBJ2-7; cdr3_length: 18; v_call: TRBV23-1; cdr3_aa: CASSQLTSTGTSSYEQYF
clone_size: NA; j_call: TRBJ2-5; cdr3_length: 18; v_call: TRBV11-1; cdr3_aa: CASSALFAGTSGKETQYF
clone_size: NA; j_call: TRBJ2-7; cdr3_length: 14; v_call: TRBV27; cdr3_aa: CASSLPGHSYEQYF
clone_size: NA; j_call: TRBJ1-1; cdr3_length: 17; v_call: TRBV7-6; cdr3_aa: CASSLFVAGDKNTEAFF
clone_size: NA; j_call: TRBJ2-2; cdr3_length: 17; v_call: TRBV15; cdr3_aa: CATSRDRGQGASGELFF
clone_size: NA; j_call: TRBJ2-2; cdr3_length: 15; v_call: TRBV14; cdr3_aa: CASSPHRGQDGELFF
clone_size: NA; j_call: TRBJ2-1; cdr3_length: 15; v_call: TRBV5-6; cdr3_aa: CASSLEDQSGNEQFF
clone_size: NA; j_call: TRBJ2-5; cdr3_length: 15; v_call: TRBV2; cdr3_aa: CASSEGPAGGETQYF
clone_size: NA; j_call: TRBJ2-5; cdr3_length: 15; v_call: TRBV7-8; cdr3_aa: CASSLAQMYQETQYF
clone_size: NA; j_call: TRBJ2-5; cdr3_length: 15; v_call: TRBV4-2; cdr3_aa: CASSQFLTDQETQYF
clone_size: NA; j_call: TRBJ2-5; cdr3_length: 15; v_call: TRBV29-1; cdr3_aa: CSVTGTGYFRETQYF
clone_size: NA; j_call: TRBJ1-1; cdr3_length: 14; v_call: TRBV12-3/TRBV12-4; cdr3_aa: CASSPRPGYTEAFF
clone_size: NA; j_call: TRBJ1-1; cdr3_length: 15; v_call: TRBV7-8; cdr3_aa: CASSPRDRGGTEAFF
clone_size: NA; j_call: TRBJ1-5; cdr3_length: 16; v_call: TRBV27; cdr3_aa: CAIRLRPHRGNQPQHF
clone_size: NA; j_call: TRBJ2-1; cdr3_length: 15; v_call: TRBV6-4; cdr3_aa: CASSDGTSGGNEQFF
clone_size: NA; j_call: TRBJ2-1; cdr3_length: 14; v_call: TRBV6-2/TRBV6-3; cdr3_aa: CASSSGGGYNEQFF
clone_size: NA; j_call: TRBJ2-2; cdr3_length: 15; v_call: TRBV19; cdr3_aa: CASNDRGTNTGELFF
clone_size: NA; j_call: TRBJ2-3; cdr3_length: 16; v_call: TRBV5-5; cdr3_aa: CASSLGDYQELDTQYF
clone_size: NA; j_call: TRBJ1-1; cdr3_length: 12; v_call: TRBV2; cdr3_aa: CASRQGWTEAFF
clone_size: NA; j_call: TRBJ1-2; cdr3_length: 14; v_call: TRBV12-3/TRBV12-4; cdr3_aa: CASSLVGAGSGYTF
clone_size: NA; j_call: TRBJ1-2; cdr3_length: 16; v_call: TRBV7-9; cdr3_aa: CASFNLGEANNYGYTF
clone_size: NA; j_call: TRBJ2-5; cdr3_length: 14; v_call: TRBV12-3/TRBV12-4; cdr3_aa: CASSLETRQETQYF
clone_size: NA; j_call: TRBJ1-6; cdr3_length: 16; v_call: TRBV6-1; cdr3_aa: CASNPTGSSYNSPLHF
clone_size: NA; j_call: TRBJ2-2; cdr3_length: 15; v_call: TRBV27; cdr3_aa: CASSLSRFGYGELFF
clone_size: NA; j_call: TRBJ1-1; cdr3_length: 12; v_call: TRBV14; cdr3_aa: CASSQELTEAFF
clone_size: NA; j_call: TRBJ2-6; cdr3_length: 17; v_call: TRBV3-1; cdr3_aa: CASSQLGPLSGANVLTF
clone_size: NA; j_call: TRBJ2-7; cdr3_length: 15; v_call: TRBV27; cdr3_aa: CASRKTLSSSYEQYF
clone_size: medium-sized; j_call: TRBJ2-3; cdr3_length: 13; v_call: TRBV6-4; cdr3_aa: CASSDSHTDTQYF
clone_size: NA; j_call: TRBJ1-6; cdr3_length: 14; v_call: TRBV12-3/TRBV12-4; cdr3_aa: CASSYSSYNSPLHF
clone_size: NA; j_call: TRBJ2-7; cdr3_length: 15; v_call: TRBV28; cdr3_aa: CASSLSARSSYEQYF
clone_size: NA; j_call: TRBJ1-5; cdr3_length: 14; v_call: TRBV28; cdr3_aa: CASSSRQGNQPQHF